This record covers a single T cell receptor beta chain. Its antigen is undetermined. The CDR3 covers 20 residues. Unmatched junction bases numbered 19, after V lost 2 bases and J lost 0 bases. The V gene's germline CDR1 is LGHDT and CDR2 YNNKEL (reference sequence). The data were produced by immunoSEQ multiplex PCR, yet TCRdb's version contains in-frame clones alone and is incomplete. This sample has 350,000 to 450,000 clones; about four fifths occur once, and the top ten carry almost 7.5%. The data belong to a study of Ad26.COV2.S vaccination and SARS-CoV-2 variants. Study context: Donor was assigned to the Ad26.COV2.S arm of trial COV1001. General study points: It was found that vaccine and placebo recipients had similar non-spike TCR breadth. Analytic work on TCR breadth and depth might have understated the full extent of total T cell responses.

The treatment is: about 20 received Ad26.COV2.S at low or high dose, single or two shots; about 5 received placebo; per-sample allocation not given. Samples analyzed were those drawn on day 63 after the first vaccine or placebo injection. A Boston adult aged 18-55 years was the donor. J is TRBJ2-7 and V is TRBV3-1 (or the pseudogene TRBV3-2); 7 nucleotides agree with TRBD2. The source of this sequence is a person between 18 and 65 years old who received the Ad26.COV2.S COVID-19 vaccine or a placebo. Source: peripheral blood, taken in a trial of Ad26.COV2.S vaccine versus placebo. The CDR3 sequence is CASSQKGGGRGGRYSYEQYF. CDR3 DNA: TGTGCCAGCAGCCAAAAAGGTGGGGGACGGGGCGGGAGATACTCCTACGAGCAGTACTTC.